This T cell receptor (beta chain) was obtained from a study of T cell repertoires in cytomegalovirus infection. This clonotype was detected only a few times. The target antigen is unknown. One entry per CDR3 protein, called by TCRdb with MiXCR from the reads. Here the sample spans some 350,000 distinct CDR3 sequences, 34% being singletons. Whole-study results and caveats: Within the response measured ex vivo, HLA-C-restricted CMV-specific TCR beta clonotypes were dominant. Accumulated public TCR beta family frequency recognized individuals carrying CMV together with the relevant HLA.

The germline CDR1 and CDR2 sequences are LNHDA and SQIVND (reference sequence). V lost 11 bases and J 2 bases, leaving 16 bases between the germline ends. This CDR3 has 13 residues. The receptor comes from a human donor in good health (CMV status not recorded). Some clones in this sample may be carry-over from other donors' samples. The rearrangement links TRBV19 to TRBJ2-7; a weak D match, TRBD1 (6 bases). Sequencing used cultured PBMCs, obtained from culture after CMV antigen stimulation. The CDR3 coding sequence is TGTGCCGCTTCCCGCCAGGGGACCTACGAGCAGTACTTC. Translation: CAASRQGTYEQYF.